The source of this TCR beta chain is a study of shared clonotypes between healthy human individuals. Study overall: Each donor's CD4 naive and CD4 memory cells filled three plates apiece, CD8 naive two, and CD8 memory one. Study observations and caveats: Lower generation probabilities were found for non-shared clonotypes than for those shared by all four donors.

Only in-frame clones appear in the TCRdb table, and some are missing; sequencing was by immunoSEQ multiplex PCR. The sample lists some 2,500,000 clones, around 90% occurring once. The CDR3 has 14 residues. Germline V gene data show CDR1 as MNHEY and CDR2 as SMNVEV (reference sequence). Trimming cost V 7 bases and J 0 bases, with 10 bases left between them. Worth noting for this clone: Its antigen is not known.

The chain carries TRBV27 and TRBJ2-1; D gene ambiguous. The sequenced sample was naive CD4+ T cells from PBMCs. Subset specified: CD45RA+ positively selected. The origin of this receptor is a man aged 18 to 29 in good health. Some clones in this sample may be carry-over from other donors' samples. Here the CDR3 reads CASNPDGSYNEQFF. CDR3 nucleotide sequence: TGTGCCAGCAACCCGGACGGCTCCTACAATGAGCAGTTCTTC.